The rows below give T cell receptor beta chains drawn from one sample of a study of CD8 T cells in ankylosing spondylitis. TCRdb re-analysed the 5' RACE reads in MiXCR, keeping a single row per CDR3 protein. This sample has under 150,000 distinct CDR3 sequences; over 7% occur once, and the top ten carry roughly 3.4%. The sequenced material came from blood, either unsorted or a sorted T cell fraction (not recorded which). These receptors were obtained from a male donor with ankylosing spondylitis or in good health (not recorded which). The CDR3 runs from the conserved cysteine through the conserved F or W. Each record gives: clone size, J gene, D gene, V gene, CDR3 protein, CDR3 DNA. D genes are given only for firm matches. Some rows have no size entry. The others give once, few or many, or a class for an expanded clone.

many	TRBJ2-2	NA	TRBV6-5	CASSYRRGETGELFF	TGTGCCAGCAGTTACAGGCGGGGAGAAACCGGGGAGCTGTTTTTT
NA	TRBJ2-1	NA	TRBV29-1	CSVSRDSYNEQFF	TGCAGCGTTTCCCGGGACTCCTACAATGAGCAGTTCTTC
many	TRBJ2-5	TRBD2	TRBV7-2	CASSPPGLAGGQETQYF	TGTGCCAGCAGCCCCCCCGGGCTAGCGGGAGGACAAGAGACCCAGTACTTC
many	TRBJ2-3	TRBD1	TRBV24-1	CATSDDRGRTDTQYF	TGTGCCACCAGTGACGACAGGGGACGCACAGATACGCAGTATTTT
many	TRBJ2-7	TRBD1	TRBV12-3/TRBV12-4	CASSELFGQGKYEQYF	TGTGCCAGCAGTGAACTATTCGGACAGGGGAAATACGAGCAGTACTTC
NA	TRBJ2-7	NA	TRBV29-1	CSVGFLGHRSYEQYF	TGCAGCGTTGGGTTCCTTGGACACCGCTCCTACGAGCAGTACTTC
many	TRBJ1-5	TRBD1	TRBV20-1	CSASGTDYYRGYSNQPQHF	TGCAGTGCTAGTGGGACAGACTATTACCGCGGATATAGCAATCAGCCCCAGCATTTT
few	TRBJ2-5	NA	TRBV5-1	CASSLVAAGKETQYF	TGCGCCAGCAGCTTGGTTGCAGCAGGAAAAGAGACCCAGTACTTC
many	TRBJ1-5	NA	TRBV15	CATRRVGAFSNQPQHF	TGTGCCACCAGGAGAGTCGGAGCGTTCAGCAATCAGCCCCAGCATTTT
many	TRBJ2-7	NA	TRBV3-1	CASSHRVDAEQYF	TGTGCCAGCAGCCATAGGGTAGACGCCGAGCAGTACTTC
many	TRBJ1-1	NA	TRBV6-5	CASSYSWTQGQAFF	TGTGCCAGCAGTTACTCCTGGACCCAGGGACAAGCTTTCTTT
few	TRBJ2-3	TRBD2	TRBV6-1	CASSPSTSGATDTQYF	TGTGCCAGCAGCCCCTCGACTAGCGGAGCCACAGATACGCAGTATTTT
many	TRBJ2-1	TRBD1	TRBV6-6	CASRAGQGEQFF	TGTGCCAGCAGGGCGGGACAGGGAGAGCAGTTCTTC
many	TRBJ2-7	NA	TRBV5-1	CASSPLGYEQYF	TGCGCCAGCAGCCCCCTGGGTTACGAGCAGTACTTC
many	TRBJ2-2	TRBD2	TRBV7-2	CASSLGTSGMGGELFF	TGTGCCAGCAGCTTGGGGACTAGCGGGATGGGGGGGGAGCTGTTTTTT
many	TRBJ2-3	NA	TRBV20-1	CSARRSTDTQYF	TGCAGTGCACGGAGGTCCACAGATACGCAGTATTTT
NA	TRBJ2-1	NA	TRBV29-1	CSVGTNNEQFF	TGCAGCGTTGGAACGAACAATGAGCAGTTCTTC
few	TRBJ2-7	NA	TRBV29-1	CSVELNSYEQYF	TGCAGCGTTGAACTGAATAGTTACGAGCAGTACTTC
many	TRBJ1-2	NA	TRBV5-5	CASSLGGSVYGYTF	TGTGCCAGCAGCTTGGGAGGGTCTGTGTATGGCTACACCTTC
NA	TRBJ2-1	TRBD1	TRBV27	CASSLGTGGRNEQFF	TGTGCCAGCAGTCTAGGGACAGGGGGCAGGAATGAGCAGTTCTTC
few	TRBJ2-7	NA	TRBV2	CASRGGGRHYEQYF	TGTGCCAGCAGGGGAGGGGGGAGGCACTACGAGCAGTACTTC
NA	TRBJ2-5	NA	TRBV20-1	CSARTNQETQYF	TGCAGTGCCAGGACAAACCAAGAGACCCAGTACTTC